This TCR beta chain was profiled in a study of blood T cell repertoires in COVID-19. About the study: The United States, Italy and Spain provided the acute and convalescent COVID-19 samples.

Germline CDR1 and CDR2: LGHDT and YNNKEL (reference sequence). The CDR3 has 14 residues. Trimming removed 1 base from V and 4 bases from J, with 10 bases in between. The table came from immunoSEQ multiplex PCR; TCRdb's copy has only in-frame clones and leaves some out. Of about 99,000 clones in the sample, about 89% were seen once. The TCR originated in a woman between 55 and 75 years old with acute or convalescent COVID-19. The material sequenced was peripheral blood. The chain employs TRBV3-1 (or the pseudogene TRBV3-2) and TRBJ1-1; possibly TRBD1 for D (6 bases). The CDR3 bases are TGTGCCAGCAGCCAAGGCCAGGGGATCACTGAAGCTTTCTTT. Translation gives CASSQGQGITEAFF.